Listed below are T cell receptor beta chains from one sample, sequenced in a study of blood T cell repertoires in COVID-19. The method was immunoSEQ multiplex PCR; TCRdb's version includes in-frame clones alone and lacks a portion of them. This sample carries 250,000 to 350,000 clones, approximately 89% of them seen once, and the ten largest clones take 2.5% to 3.5%. Sequences were obtained from PBMCs or T cells enriched from blood (not recorded which). These receptors were taken from a woman aged 45-60 years who had been exposed to COVID-19. Each CDR3 is given with its conserved first and last residue. Each record gives: clone size, J gene, D gene, V gene, CDR3 protein, CDR3 DNA. The D gene is left open where the match is weak. Part of the rows lack a size; the others show once, few, many or a class for expanded clones.

size: -; J: TRBJ2-5; D: TRBD2; V: TRBV30; CDR3: CAWSVSSGGGETQYF; DNA: TGTGCCTGGAGTGTTTCTAGCGGGGGCGGAGAGACCCAGTACTTC
size: -; J: TRBJ1-1; D: -; V: TRBV9; CDR3: CASSVGGGYTEAFF; DNA: TGTGCCAGCAGCGTAGGCGGGGGATACACTGAAGCTTTCTTT
size: -; J: TRBJ1-2; D: TRBD1; V: TRBV28; CDR3: CASSSARTGNYGYTF; DNA: TGTGCCAGCAGTTCCGCGCGGACAGGCAACTATGGCTACACCTTC
size: once; J: TRBJ1-2; D: -; V: TRBV20-1; CDR3: CSASVSGVNYGYTF; DNA: TGCAGTGCTAGTGTTTCAGGCGTCAACTATGGCTACACCTTC
size: -; J: TRBJ1-2; D: -; V: TRBV4-1; CDR3: CASSQDGGWSYGYTF; DNA: TGCGCCAGCAGCCAAGATGGAGGGTGGAGCTATGGCTACACCTTC
size: -; J: TRBJ1-1; D: -; V: TRBV5-1; CDR3: CASSPEVSGVGWDTEAFF; DNA: TGCGCCAGCAGCCCGGAGGTGTCTGGGGTGGGTTGGGACACTGAAGCTTTCTTT
size: -; J: TRBJ1-2; D: -; V: TRBV19; CDR3: CASSMIRDLNYGYTF; DNA: TGTGCCAGTAGTATGATCAGGGATCTTAACTATGGCTACACCTTC
size: -; J: TRBJ2-5; D: -; V: TRBV27; CDR3: CASREQEPIQTQYF; DNA: TGTGCCAGCAGGGAACAGGAACCAATACAGACCCAGTACTTC
size: -; J: TRBJ2-4; D: TRBD2; V: TRBV2; CDR3: CASSKKGPAGVKNIQYF; DNA: TGTGCCAGCAGCAAAAAAGGACCAGCGGGGGTCAAAAACATTCAGTACTTC
size: -; J: TRBJ2-2; D: -; V: TRBV9; CDR3: CASSVNRQNTGELFF; DNA: TGTGCCAGCAGCGTAAACAGACAGAACACCGGGGAGCTGTTTTTT
size: -; J: TRBJ1-3; D: -; V: TRBV15; CDR3: CATSRDHATVLNTIYF; DNA: TGTGCCACCAGCAGAGACCACGCGACAGTGTTAAACACCATATATTTT
size: -; J: TRBJ1-6; D: TRBD1; V: TRBV18; CDR3: CASSPPGGTGSPLHF; DNA: TGTGCCAGCTCACCACCGGGAGGGACAGGATCACCCCTCCACTTT
size: -; J: TRBJ2-1; D: -; V: TRBV29-1; CDR3: CSGGGGAYNEQFF; DNA: TGCAGCGGGGGAGGAGGAGCCTACAATGAGCAGTTCTTC
size: -; J: TRBJ1-1; D: -; V: TRBV28; CDR3: CASSLGATEAFF; DNA: TGTGCCAGCAGTTTGGGGGCTACTGAAGCTTTCTTT
size: -; J: TRBJ2-2; D: TRBD1; V: TRBV11-2; CDR3: CASSFTTGDLTGELFF; DNA: TGTGCCAGCAGCTTTACGACAGGGGATTTAACCGGGGAGCTGTTTTTT
size: -; J: TRBJ2-7; D: -; V: TRBV27; CDR3: CAVSGSYEQYF; DNA: TGTGCCGTGTCGGGGAGCTACGAGCAGTACTTC
size: -; J: TRBJ1-6; D: -; V: TRBV2; CDR3: CASTWGDYNSPLHF; DNA: TGTGCCAGCACTTGGGGGGACTATAATTCACCCCTCCACTTT
size: once; J: TRBJ1-2; D: -; V: TRBV10-1; CDR3: CASSDPGGVNYGYTF; DNA: TGCGCCAGCAGTGACCCCGGCGGGGTTAACTATGGCTACACCTTC
size: -; J: TRBJ2-1; D: TRBD1; V: TRBV4-2; CDR3: CASSQVGTGRYNEQFF; DNA: TGTGCCAGCAGCCAAGTGGGGACAGGGAGATACAATGAGCAGTTCTTC
size: -; J: TRBJ1-5; D: -; V: TRBV30; CDR3: CARIYDRHSNQPQHF; DNA: TGTGCCCGTATTTATGACAGACATAGCAATCAGCCCCAGCATTTT
size: -; J: TRBJ1-1; D: -; V: TRBV5-1; CDR3: CASSLEGVTEAFF; DNA: TGCGCCAGCAGCTTGGAGGGGGTCACTGAAGCTTTCTTT
size: -; J: TRBJ2-7; D: TRBD1; V: TRBV9; CDR3: CASSPTGSMYEQYF; DNA: TGTGCCAGCAGCCCGACAGGGAGCATGTACGAGCAGTACTTC